This T cell receptor beta chain was identified during a study of Graves' ophthalmopathy and Graves' hyperthyroidism. Patients were left out if they had other autoimmune diseases, uncontrolled infections, pregnancy or lactation. This clonotype was seen ten or more times. RNA transcripts yielded amplified TCR beta CDR3 regions. Second-round multiplex PCR came after a first-round RT-PCR that employed HTBI primers. MiXCR was run by TCRdb on the multiplex PCR reads, yielding one entry per CDR3 protein. The top ten clones hold roughly 11% of a sample with around 1.1 million distinct CDR3 sequences, about two fifths of them seen once. This clonotype was sampled from an adult man with Graves' hyperthyroidism. The sequenced sample was peripheral blood or thyroid tissue (not recorded which).

The CDR3 region is CASSRLEGEQYF. The DNA for the CDR3 is TGCGCCAGCAGCAGACTAGAAGGCGAGCAGTACTTC. V is TRBV5-1 and J is TRBJ2-7; D may be TRBD2 (6 bases). The CDR3 runs 12 residues. V lost 4 bases to trimming and J lost 6 bases, with 11 bases between them. The germline V gene encodes CDR1 SGHRS and CDR2 YFSETQ.